This TCR beta chain was captured by sequencing in a study of T-cell reconstitution after alpha-beta-depleted transplantation in children. The CDR3 is 18 amino acids. Study outcomes and limitations: Some patients' high day-60 TCRbeta diversity was traced to surviving recipient T cells and thymic progenitors. Reports say that about two months after transplant, the alpha-beta T cells came out of several hundred graft clones that had expanded.

As for this clonotype: The target antigen is unknown. With a much larger clone just one base away, this may be a read error.

Library preparation (for TCRbeta) was performed with unique molecular identifiers. TCRdb itself ran the PCR reads through MiXCR, one entry per CDR3 protein. The repertoire holds about 110,000 distinct CDR3 sequences, with roughly 23% as singletons. Here the sequenced sample was PBMCs, mostly from graft donor cells, taken 180 days after TCRalphabeta/CD19-depleted stem cell transplant. This sequence joins TRBV12-3 or TRBV12-4 and TRBJ1-6; D unresolved. This receptor was obtained from a male patient aged 2 to 9 who had a stem cell transplant for chronic granulomatous disease, so the T cells may come from the graft donor. The CDR3 DNA sequence: TGTACCAGCAGTTCCAAAGGTGTCGGCCCTAGCTATAATTCACCCCTCCACTTT. It yields the protein CTSSSKGVGPSYNSPLHF.